Sequencing of this T cell receptor beta chain was carried out in a study of liver allograft versus peripheral blood T cells. Across the whole study: Comparative analysis was performed on T cell receptor repertoires from transplanted livers and from recipients' peripheral blood. Points from the study as a whole: A difference was reportedly observed between T cell receptor repertoires inside liver allografts and those in peripheral blood.

MiXCR was run by TCRdb on the reads, yielding one entry per CDR3 protein. The sample holds more than 2,500 distinct CDR3 sequences, roughly 15% seen once. By sample share, this clonotype is medium-sized. Its antigen is undetermined. The CDR3 is 16 residues long. Trimming removed 6 bases from V and 0 bases from J; junction bases left unmatched: 9. Per the germline V gene, CDR1 is MNHNS and CDR2 is SASEGT. J is TRBJ2-3 and V is TRBV6-1; 7 positions match TRBD2. This TCR derives from a human patient who had a liver transplant. The T cells may partly be graft donor cells. This chain's CDR3 is CASRTLAASSTDTQYF. CDR3 DNA sequence: TGTGCCAGCAGGACTCTAGCGGCATCTAGCACAGATACGCAGTATTTT.